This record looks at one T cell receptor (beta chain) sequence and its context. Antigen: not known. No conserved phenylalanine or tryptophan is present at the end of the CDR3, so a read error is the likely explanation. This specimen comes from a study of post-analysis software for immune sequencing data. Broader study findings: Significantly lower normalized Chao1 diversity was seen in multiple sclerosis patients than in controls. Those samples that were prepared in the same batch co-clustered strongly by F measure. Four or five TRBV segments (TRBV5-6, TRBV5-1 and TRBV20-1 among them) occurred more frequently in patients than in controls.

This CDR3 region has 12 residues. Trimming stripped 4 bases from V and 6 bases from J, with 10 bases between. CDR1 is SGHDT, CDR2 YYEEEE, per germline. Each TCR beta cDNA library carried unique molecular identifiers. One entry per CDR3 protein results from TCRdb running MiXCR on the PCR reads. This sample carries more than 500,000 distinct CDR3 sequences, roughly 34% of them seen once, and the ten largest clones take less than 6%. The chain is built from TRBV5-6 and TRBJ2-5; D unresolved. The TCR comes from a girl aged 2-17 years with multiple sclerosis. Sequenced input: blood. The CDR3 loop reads CASSRQSQTQYV. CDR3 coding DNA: TGTGCCAGCAGCCGGCAGTCGCAGACCCAGTACGTC.